These 9 T cell receptor beta chains originate from one sample sequenced in a study of T cells in localized non-small cell lung cancer (dated by TCRdb to 2020 to 2022). The library was prepared using the immunoSEQ multiplex PCR assay. TCRdb holds this immuneACCESS table with in-frame rearrangements only. Some clones are missing; in checked studies, unresolved V genes explain under half, and the rest has no known cause. The sample table contains tens of thousands of clones; only one count was recorded for roughly 87% of them. Less than 20% of the sample comes from the top ten. The sequencing here drew on peripheral blood mononuclear cells, taken before any cancer treatment. These receptors came from a man aged 35 to 69 with stage III lung adenocarcinoma.

The chain is built from TRBV7-9 and TRBJ1-3; 7 nucleotides match TRBD1. There are 16 residues in the CDR3. V lost 2 bases and J lost 0; bases outside the gene matches: 4. Per the germline V gene, CDR1 is SEHNR and CDR2 is FQNEAQ (reference sequence). CDR3 residues: CASSLSRDSSGNTIYF. CDR3 nucleotides: TGTGCCAGCAGCTTATCCCGGGACAGCTCTGGAAACACCATATATTTT.

The chain uses TRBV5-6 and TRBJ1-1, with 7 bases lining up with TRBD1. The CDR3 extends over 16 amino acids. CDR1 is SGHDT, CDR2 YYEEEE, per germline. Trimming cost V 0 bases and J 0 bases; bases outside gene matches: 5. The CDR3 DNA follows: TGTGCCAGCAGCTTGGGATTGACAGGGCTGAACACTGAAGCTTTCTTT. Residues: CASSLGLTGLNTEAFF.

This clone has just one count. This chain joins TRBV30 and TRBJ1-6; TRBD1 might be the D (6 bases). With 0 bases removed from V and 10 bases from J, the gap between germline ends came to 16 bases. The CDR3 runs to 15 residues. Germline loops: CDR1 GTSNPN, CDR2 SVGIG (reference sequence). CDR3 in DNA: TGTGCCTGGAGTGTACCGTCGCGGGGGCGGTCACCCCTCCACTTT. Protein product: CAWSVPSRGRSPLHF.

V usage is TRBV6-1 and J usage is TRBJ2-1; possible D gene TRBD2, 6 bases. Trimming removed 3 bases from V and 13 bases from J, with 10 bases in between. The CDR3 loop spans 11 amino acids. Germline assignment: CDR1 MNHNS and CDR2 SASEGT. The CDR3 is CASSDPGLQFF. The CDR3 DNA is TGTGCCAGCAGTGACCCGGGACTCCAGTTCTTC.

The chain has TRBV7-8 and TRBJ2-7; 9 bases map to TRBD1. Germline CDR1 and CDR2: SGHVS and FQNEAQ. Germline trimming cut 6 bases from V and 3 bases from J; bases unmatched to any gene: 12. The CDR3 totals 16 residues. Here the CDR3 reads CASRLRPGQGYYEQYF. CDR3 in DNA: TGTGCCAGCAGGCTAAGACCGGGACAGGGATACTACGAGCAGTACTTC. The full variable domain, in which reference TRBV7-8 and TRBJ2-7 provide the parts outside the CDR3, is GAGVSQSPRYKVAKRGQDVALRCDPISGHVSLFWYQQALGQGPEFLTYFQNEAQLDKSGLPSDRFFAERPEGSVSTLKIQRTQQEDSAVYLCASRLRPGQGYYEQYFGPGTRLTVT.

V usage is TRBV19 and J usage is TRBJ1-5; D may be TRBD1 (5 bases). Germline CDR1 reads LNHDA; CDR2 reads SQIVND (reference sequence). V gave up 7 bases and J gave up 7 bases, with 14 bases separating them. The CDR3 length is 13 residues. The CDR3 here is CASTVEGKQPQHF. For the CDR3, the DNA is TGTGCCAGTACCGTAGAGGGGAAGCAGCCCCAGCATTTT.

This rearrangement joins TRBV10-2 to TRBJ1-2; 7 bases line up with TRBD1. The CDR3 runs 14 residues. Germline values: CDR1 WSHSY, CDR2 SAAADI. The ends lost 5 bases at V and 5 bases at J; junction bases unmatched: 8. The CDR3 sequence is CASSKQGNGYGYTF. CDR3 DNA sequence: TGCGCCAGCAGTAAACAGGGGAATGGATATGGCTACACCTTC.

The rearrangement uses TRBV7-8 and TRBJ1-3; 7 nucleotides agree with TRBD1. Per germline, CDR1 SGHVS and CDR2 FQNEAQ. Trimming took 5 bases from V and 3 from J; bases not matched to a gene: 4. The CDR3 covers 14 residues. The CDR3 bases are TGTGCCAGCAGCCGACAGGGATATGGAAACACCATATATTTT. Its protein product is CASSRQGYGNTIYF.

This chain joins TRBV4-3 and TRBJ2-1, with 9 bases identical to TRBD2. Per germline, CDR1 LGHNA and CDR2 YSLEER. CDR3 length equals 16 residues. J was trimmed by 0 bases and V by 2 bases; bases with no gene match: 2. This CDR3 reads CASSQKRGVSYNEQFF. CDR3 nucleotide sequence: TGCGCCAGCAGCCAAAAGCGGGGGGTCTCCTACAATGAGCAGTTCTTC.